The TCR beta chain described here comes from a study of metastatic and nonmetastatic thyroid tumors. Study as a whole: Across peripheral blood and tumor or nodule tissue samples taken from malignant and benign thyroid patients, the repertoires were compared with one another. Notes on the study in general: As reported, TCR beta diversity in blood and tumor was significantly higher in malignant thyroid tumors than in benign nodules.

CDR3 length: 17 amino acids. The germline gives CDR1 LGHDT, CDR2 YNNKEL (reference sequence). V gave up 0 bases and J gave up 3 bases, with 17 bases separating them. Among the patients, none had received any treatment before thyroid surgery. This clone was found a few times. No antigen is known for it. In the study's own analysis: The study built a papillary thyroid cancer distant-metastasis classifier from CDR3 differences across clinicopathological groups. TCRdb re-called the PCR reads with MiXCR. These V and J calls derive from TCRdb rather than the authors' analysis. The sample consists of about 35,000 clones, over 15% of them appearing once.

This chain connects TRBV3-1 to TRBJ2-5; the D gene is possibly TRBD1 (6 bases). Sample: blood. The receptor was isolated from a male donor with papillary thyroid cancer or a benign thyroid nodule (not recorded which). Some clones in this sample may be carry-over from other donors' samples. This CDR3 reads CASSQESGYRAEETQYF. The CDR3 DNA is TGTGCCAGCAGCCAAGAGTCCGGATACAGGGCTGAAGAGACCCAGTACTTC.